This is a list of T cell receptor beta chains from one sample in a study of CD8+ T cells in alopecia areata. Sequencing used immunoSEQ multiplex PCR; TCRdb keeps in-frame clones, though not all of them. The table has around 97,000 clones, about 60% seen once. The specimen sequenced was CD4+ T cells sorted from blood. The receptors here all came from a human donor in good health. Both conserved end residues are part of each CDR3. The D gene is left open where the match is weak. Clone size is stated in some rows and not others, as once, few, many or a class when expanded.

J gene: TRBJ2-3; D gene: -; clone size: -; V gene: TRBV2; CDR3 protein: CASSPYGGTDTQYF; CDR3 DNA: TGTGCCAGCAGTCCCTATGGGGGCACAGATACGCAGTATTTT
J gene: TRBJ1-2; D gene: -; clone size: few; V gene: TRBV7-2; CDR3 protein: CASSLIQGNYGYTF; CDR3 DNA: TGTGCCAGCAGCTTAATACAGGGAAACTATGGCTACACCTTC
J gene: TRBJ2-7; D gene: -; clone size: -; V gene: TRBV10-3; CDR3 protein: CAISDTYEQYF; CDR3 DNA: TGTGCCATCAGTGATACCTACGAGCAGTACTTC
J gene: TRBJ2-5; D gene: -; clone size: -; V gene: TRBV7-2; CDR3 protein: CASSPSRETQYF; CDR3 DNA: TGTGCCAGCAGCCCCTCGAGGGAGACCCAGTACTTC
J gene: TRBJ1-1; D gene: TRBD1; clone size: -; V gene: TRBV30; CDR3 protein: CAWSDQGVTEAFF; CDR3 DNA: TGTGCCTGGAGTGACCAGGGGGTCACTGAAGCTTTCTTT
J gene: TRBJ2-5; D gene: -; clone size: once; V gene: TRBV15; CDR3 protein: CATSRAGGGETQYF; CDR3 DNA: TGTGCCACCAGCAGAGCGGGGGGCGGAGAGACCCAGTACTTC
J gene: TRBJ2-1; D gene: TRBD2; clone size: few; V gene: TRBV27; CDR3 protein: CASSGGGGSSYNEQFF; CDR3 DNA: TGTGCCAGCAGTGGCGGGGGGGGTAGCTCCTACAATGAGCAGTTCTTC
J gene: TRBJ2-5; D gene: TRBD2; clone size: -; V gene: TRBV19; CDR3 protein: CASSPGGRETQYF; CDR3 DNA: TGTGCCAGTAGTCCCGGGGGGAGGGAGACCCAGTACTTC
J gene: TRBJ2-5; D gene: -; clone size: -; V gene: TRBV27; CDR3 protein: CASSPRGRGETQYF; CDR3 DNA: TGTGCCAGCAGTCCTAGGGGTCGCGGGGAGACCCAGTACTTC
J gene: TRBJ2-5; D gene: TRBD2; clone size: once; V gene: TRBV29-1; CDR3 protein: CSVVRGIQETQYF; CDR3 DNA: TGCAGCGTTGTGCGGGGGATCCAAGAGACCCAGTACTTC
J gene: TRBJ1-5; D gene: -; clone size: -; V gene: TRBV7-9; CDR3 protein: CASRYNYSNQPQHF; CDR3 DNA: TGTGCCAGCAGGTATAACTATAGCAATCAGCCCCAGCATTTT
J gene: TRBJ2-5; D gene: -; clone size: few; V gene: TRBV11-1; CDR3 protein: CASSLRRIPRRQETQYF; CDR3 DNA: TGTGCCAGCAGCTTAAGGAGGATCCCACGACGCCAAGAGACCCAGTACTTC
J gene: TRBJ2-3; D gene: -; clone size: -; V gene: TRBV9; CDR3 protein: CASSVAGRTDTQYF; CDR3 DNA: TGTGCCAGCAGCGTAGCGGGACGCACAGATACGCAGTATTTT
J gene: TRBJ2-1; D gene: -; clone size: -; V gene: TRBV10-3; CDR3 protein: CAISEPGGPGDNEQFF; CDR3 DNA: TGTGCCATCAGTGAGCCCGGGGGCCCCGGGGACAATGAGCAGTTCTTC
J gene: TRBJ2-1; D gene: -; clone size: -; V gene: TRBV11-2; CDR3 protein: CASSLIEGYNEQFF; CDR3 DNA: TGTGCCAGCAGCTTAATTGAGGGCTACAATGAGCAGTTCTTC
J gene: TRBJ2-7; D gene: -; clone size: -; V gene: TRBV4-3; CDR3 protein: CASSQAWGPTYEQYF; CDR3 DNA: TGCGCCAGCAGCCAAGCGTGGGGGCCGACCTACGAGCAGTACTTC
J gene: TRBJ2-1; D gene: -; clone size: -; V gene: TRBV7-2; CDR3 protein: CASSSRYIPQFF; CDR3 DNA: TGTGCCAGCAGCTCGCGCTATATTCCGCAGTTCTTC
J gene: TRBJ1-2; D gene: -; clone size: -; V gene: TRBV30; CDR3 protein: CAWSSGALNYGYTF; CDR3 DNA: TGTGCCTGGAGTTCAGGGGCACTAAACTATGGCTACACCTTC
J gene: TRBJ1-5; D gene: -; clone size: -; V gene: TRBV18; CDR3 protein: CASSPRPDQPQHF; CDR3 DNA: TGTGCCAGCTCACCAAGGCCCGATCAGCCCCAGCATTTT
J gene: TRBJ2-3; D gene: TRBD1; clone size: -; V gene: TRBV29-1; CDR3 protein: CSATPGQGATDTQYF; CDR3 DNA: TGCAGCGCGACACCGGGACAGGGGGCCACAGATACGCAGTATTTT
J gene: TRBJ2-5; D gene: -; clone size: -; V gene: TRBV29-1; CDR3 protein: CSVERGGETQYF; CDR3 DNA: TGCAGCGTTGAAAGGGGTGGGGAGACCCAGTACTTC
J gene: TRBJ2-5; D gene: -; clone size: -; V gene: TRBV18; CDR3 protein: CASSLNKGRETQYF; CDR3 DNA: TGTGCCAGCTCACTGAATAAGGGACGAGAGACCCAGTACTTC
J gene: TRBJ1-2; D gene: -; clone size: few; V gene: TRBV7-2; CDR3 protein: CASSFHRADGYTF; CDR3 DNA: TGTGCCAGCAGCTTCCACAGGGCAGATGGCTACACCTTC
J gene: TRBJ2-7; D gene: -; clone size: few; V gene: TRBV7-9; CDR3 protein: CAGQRGGYEQYF; CDR3 DNA: TGTGCCGGCCAAAGGGGCGGCTACGAGCAGTACTTC
J gene: TRBJ2-7; D gene: -; clone size: -; V gene: TRBV5-6; CDR3 protein: CASSLYATESYEQYF; CDR3 DNA: TGTGCCAGCAGCTTGTACGCGACAGAATCCTACGAGCAGTACTTC
J gene: TRBJ1-1; D gene: -; clone size: -; V gene: TRBV18; CDR3 protein: CASSPAMGMNTEAFF; CDR3 DNA: TGTGCCAGCTCACCAGCGATGGGGATGAACACTGAAGCTTTCTTT
J gene: TRBJ1-2; D gene: -; clone size: once; V gene: TRBV4-2; CDR3 protein: CASSQAGTNNYGYTF; CDR3 DNA: TGTGCCAGCAGCCAAGCGGGGACTAATAACTATGGCTACACCTTC
J gene: TRBJ2-7; D gene: -; clone size: -; V gene: TRBV7-8; CDR3 protein: CASSLGTGPYEQYF; CDR3 DNA: TGTGCCAGCAGCTTAGGTACAGGGCCCTACGAGCAGTACTTC
J gene: TRBJ1-6; D gene: TRBD1; clone size: -; V gene: TRBV29-1; CDR3 protein: CSVDLGQGASPLHF; CDR3 DNA: TGCAGCGTTGACCTAGGACAGGGGGCCTCACCCCTCCACTTT
J gene: TRBJ1-2; D gene: -; clone size: few; V gene: TRBV7-9; CDR3 protein: CASSSGTTRALYGYTF; CDR3 DNA: TGTGCCAGCAGCTCCGGGACCACACGGGCCCTCTATGGCTACACCTTC
J gene: TRBJ2-5; D gene: -; clone size: many; V gene: TRBV7-2; CDR3 protein: CASSLVGLAGETQYF; CDR3 DNA: TGTGCCAGCAGCTTAGTAGGTCTAGCAGGCGAGACCCAGTACTTC
J gene: TRBJ1-5; D gene: -; clone size: -; V gene: TRBV29-1; CDR3 protein: CSVRTADNQPQHF; CDR3 DNA: TGCAGCGTCCGGACAGCCGACAATCAGCCCCAGCATTTT